The 28 T cell receptor beta chains given below trace back to one sample, sequenced in a study of post-analysis software for immune sequencing data. Study observations and caveats: TRBV segments more frequent in patients than in controls numbered roughly five and included TRBV5-6, TRBV5-1 and TRBV20-1.

For these receptors, no antigen is known. Researchers reported that TCR beta cDNA libraries carried unique molecular identifiers. TCRdb redid the calling of the PCR reads with MiXCR, one entry per CDR3 protein. Of roughly 600,000 distinct CDR3 sequences in the sample, about 40% were seen once. Sequences were obtained from blood. The source is a girl between 10 and 17 years old with multiple sclerosis.

The chain has TRBV6-4 and TRBJ1-5; D call uncertain. The CDR3 extends over 16 amino acids. CDR1 and CDR2 (germline): MRHNA, SNTAGT. Trimming took 0 bases from V and 2 from J, leaving 11 bases between them. CDR3 protein: CASSDSRRAGNQPQHF. The DNA of the CDR3 is TGTGCCAGCAGTGACTCGAGGAGGGCAGGCAATCAGCCCCAGCATTTT.

This clonotype was recorded at least ten times. The genes are TRBV9 and TRBJ1-5, with D tentatively TRBD1 (6 bases). Germline lookup yields CDR1 SGDLS and CDR2 YYNGEE. The CDR3 has 14 residues. Trimming removed 4 bases from V and 1 base from J, with 9 bases in between. CDR3 nucleotide sequence: TGTGCCAGCAGCTCCGGGGGCAGCAATCAGCCCCAGCATTTT. Protein product: CASSSGGSNQPQHF.

In the case of this clonotype: A read error may account for a junction end that differs from germline. The rearrangement links TRBV7-7 to TRBJ2-5; unclear D gene. This CDR3 spans 15 amino acids. CDR1 SSHAT and CDR2 FNYEAQ come from the germline V gene (reference sequence). The CDR3 region is CASSPELTDQETQYF. The CDR3 DNA reads as TGTGCTAGCAGCCCAGAACTGACGGACCAAGAGACCCAGTACTTC.

The chain employs TRBV4-1 and TRBJ1-2, with D perhaps matching TRBD1 (6 bases). This CDR3 spans 16 amino acids. V was pared by 5 bases and J by 4 bases, with 20 bases between. Germline lookup yields CDR1 MGHRA and CDR2 YSYEKL. CDR3 bases: TGCGCCAGCAGCTACCTGGGGGCCCTAACTAGCTATGGCTACACCTTC. Translating gives CASSYLGALTSYGYTF.

The chain employs TRBV9 and TRBJ2-1, with 10 nucleotides matching TRBD2. The V and J ends lost 0 bases and 0 bases, in that order; junction bases with no gene match: 9. Per the germline V gene, CDR1 is SGDLS and CDR2 is YYNGEE. The CDR3 covers 19 residues. CDR3: CASSVELYSSGSSYNEQFF. CDR3 sequence (DNA): TGTGCCAGCAGCGTAGAACTGTACTCTAGCGGGAGCTCCTACAATGAGCAGTTCTTC. Supplemented by reference TRBV9 and TRBJ2-1, the full variable domain reads DSGVTQTPKHLITATGQRVTLRCSPRSGDLSVYWYQQSLDQGLQFLIQYYNGEERAKGNILERFSAQQFPDLHSELNLSSLELGDSALYFCASSVELYSSGSSYNEQFFGPGTRLTVL.

The chain carries TRBV12-3 or TRBV12-4 and TRBJ2-7; D is possibly TRBD2 (6 bases). The V and J ends lost 6 bases and 1 base respectively, with 16 bases between them. This CDR3 is 15 amino acids long. The CDR3 DNA reads as TGTGCCAGCAGAAAGGGCTCGGAGGGGTCCTACGAGCAGTACTTC. Amino acid sequence: CASRKGSEGSYEQYF.

Written as DNA, the CDR3 is TGCAGTGCTAGAGATCTAGGGAGGTCGAATGAAAAACTGTTTTTT. The encoded protein is CSARDLGRSNEKLFF. The chain recombines TRBV20-1 with TRBJ1-4; no firm D call. Germline CDR1 reads DFQATT; CDR2 reads SNEGSKA (reference sequence). V was clipped by 0 bases and J by 5 bases, with 13 bases between them. There are 15 residues in the CDR3.

This clonotype has only a few counts. This rearrangement joins TRBV7-3 to TRBJ1-2; weak D call: TRBD1 (5 bases). CDR3 length: 13 amino acids. From germline, CDR1 is SGHTA and CDR2 FQGTGA. With 3 bases removed from V and 8 bases from J, the gap between germline ends came to 13 bases. CDR3 DNA: TGTGCCAGCAGCTTGTCAGGGTCCAGCGGCTACACCTTC. It encodes CASSLSGSSGYTF.

The gene calls are TRBV29-1 and TRBJ1-2; no definite D call. In germline, CDR1 is SQVTM, CDR2 ANQGSEA. The CDR3 consists of 11 residues. Between the trimmed V and J ends, which lost 6 bases and 4 bases, there was a span of 9 bases. The CDR3 bases are TGCAGCGTCTTCGACCGCTATGGCTACACCTTC. Encoded protein: CSVFDRYGYTF.

This clonotype was counted a few times. The chain couples TRBV6-1 to TRBJ1-1, with unresolved D. Germline V CDR1 and CDR2: MNHNS, SASEGT. V lost 9 bases and J lost 11, with 16 bases in between. CDR3 length: 11 amino acids. CDR3 sequence: CASSSAARAFF. For the CDR3, the DNA is TGTGCCAGTAGTTCGGCTGCCCGGGCTTTCTTT.

The chain combines TRBV29-1 with TRBJ1-2; D uncertain. Germline CDR1 is SQVTM and CDR2 is ANQGSEA. Trimming removed 7 bases at V and 8 bases at J, with 14 bases between. The CDR3 is made up of 11 amino acids. CDR3 region: CSAGGGWGYTF. CDR3 nucleotide sequence: TGCAGCGCGGGAGGAGGTTGGGGCTACACCTTC.

This chain joins TRBV20-1 and TRBJ1-2; D ambiguous. Germline values: CDR1 DFQATT, CDR2 SNEGSKA (reference sequence). V gave up 0 bases and J gave up 3 bases, with 20 bases separating them. The CDR3 totals 17 residues. CDR3 coding DNA: TGCAGTGCTAGAGATTGGAGTGGACTGAACAGAGACTATGGCTACACCTTC. It yields the protein CSARDWSGLNRDYGYTF.

The chain has TRBV20-1 and TRBJ2-3; 10 nucleotides agree with TRBD2. CDR1 is DFQATT, CDR2 SNEGSKA, per germline (reference sequence). V was pared by 4 bases and J by 5 bases, with 9 bases of the junction left unmatched. CDR3 length: 15 residues. The CDR3 DNA reads TGCAGTGCTACTCCGGGACTAGCGAATCAAGATACGCAGTATTTT. Its translation is CSATPGLANQDTQYF.

The genes are TRBV5-5 and TRBJ1-6; D is ambiguous. Trimming removed 3 bases at V and 10 bases at J, with 5 bases between. CDR1 and CDR2 (germline): SGHKS, YYEKEE (reference sequence). The CDR3 loop spans 11 amino acids. CDR3 bases: TGTGCCAGCAGCTCGGAATCACCCCTCCACTTT. The encoded protein is CASSSESPLHF.

The chain's CDR3 is CASSPLEGQETQYF. The CDR3 coding sequence is TGTGCCAGCAGTCCTTTAGAAGGACAAGAGACCCAGTACTTC. The rearrangement joins TRBV6-6 to TRBJ2-5; D is ambiguous. CDR3 length: 14 amino acids. Per germline, CDR1 MNHNY and CDR2 SVGAGI (reference sequence). Trimming removed 5 bases at V and 2 bases at J, with 12 bases between.

The genes are TRBV7-8 and TRBJ2-5; D not certain. Germline V gene sequence: CDR1 SGHVS, CDR2 FQNEAQ. CDR3 length equals 14 residues. V shed 2 bases and J shed 5 bases, with 12 bases lying between them. The CDR3 bases are TGTGCCAGCAGCTTAACCTCATCCTGGGAGACCCAGTACTTC. The encoded protein is CASSLTSSWETQYF.

The V and J genes are TRBV2 and TRBJ2-5, with D possibly being TRBD2 (5 bases). The J call may be in error: the DNA end matches TRBJ2-7 better. The CDR3 sequence is 15 residues long. Germline loops: CDR1 SNHLY, CDR2 FYNNEI. The CDR3 DNA reads TGTGCCAGCAGTGAAATTTCCGGGGTAAACTACGAGCAGTACTTC. This encodes CASSEISGVNYEQYF.

To note about this clonotype: The junction departs from the called germline gene at one end, perhaps through a read error. The chain employs TRBV12-3 or TRBV12-4 and TRBJ2-3; D is unclear. The CDR3 runs to 12 residues. The CDR3 spells CASSSYTNTQYF. CDR3 DNA sequence: TGTGCCAGCAGTTCCTACACAAATACGCAGTATTTT.

This clonotype was seen a few times. The genes are TRBV5-1 and TRBJ2-7; D is uncertain. Germline lookup yields CDR1 SGHRS and CDR2 YFSETQ. The CDR3 has 11 amino acids. The ends were cut back, 2 bases at V and 5 bases at J, with 5 bases in the middle. The CDR3 DNA reads as TGCGCCAGCAGCTTTAATAACGAGCAGTACTTC. Translation: CASSFNNEQYF.

This rearrangement joins TRBV29-1 to TRBJ2-7; 9 bases map to TRBD1. The germline gives CDR1 SQVTM, CDR2 ANQGSEA. CDR3 length: 14 amino acids. With 4 bases clipped from V and 4 bases from J, the junction kept 8 bases outside the gene matches. CDR3 DNA sequence: TGCAGCGTTGGACCTAGACAGGGGGTGTACGAGCAGTACTTC. Encoded protein: CSVGPRQGVYEQYF.

This clonotype has ten or more counts. The chain carries TRBV24-1 and TRBJ2-1; 8 bases fit TRBD2. The junction had 5 bases not matched to a gene; V was cut back by 2 bases and J by 3 bases. The germline V gene encodes CDR1 KGHDR and CDR2 SFDVKD. The CDR3 runs to 16 residues. The CDR3 DNA reads as TGTGCCACCAGTGATTCCGGGACTAGAGGCTACAATGAGCAGTTCTTC. Residues: CATSDSGTRGYNEQFF.

This chain joins TRBV29-1 and TRBJ2-1, with 9 bases aligning to TRBD2. After removal of 2 bases from V and 6 bases from J, the junction contained 5 bases not matched to a gene. Germline V CDR1 and CDR2: SQVTM, ANQGSEA. The CDR3 extends over 14 amino acids. CDR3 residues: CSVEIAGAGNEQFF. DNA of the CDR3: TGCAGCGTTGAAATAGCGGGAGCGGGCAATGAGCAGTTCTTC.

This chain connects TRBV2 to TRBJ2-1; the match to TRBD2 covers 8 bases. Germline loops: CDR1 SNHLY, CDR2 FYNNEI. This CDR3 region has 15 residues. Unmatched junction bases numbered 11, after V lost 6 bases and J lost 7 bases. The DNA for the CDR3 is TGTGCCAGCAGCGCCATAGCCGGGGGGGGGAATGAGCAGTTCTTC. This sequence encodes CASSAIAGGGNEQFF.

Only a few counts were recorded for this clonotype. This sequence joins TRBV20-1 and TRBJ2-1; perhaps TRBD1 as D (5 bases). The CDR3 consists of 15 residues. V was pared by 3 bases and J by 4 bases, with 16 bases between. Germline CDR1 DFQATT, CDR2 SNEGSKA (reference sequence). CDR3 sequence reads: CSASSYRSGYNEQFF. The CDR3 DNA is TGCAGTGCTAGTTCCTACAGGTCTGGGTACAATGAGCAGTTCTTC.

V usage is TRBV10-3 and J usage is TRBJ2-7; the D gene is possibly TRBD2 (6 bases). The CDR3 runs to 12 residues. V lost 9 bases and J lost 4, with 13 bases in between. CDR1 is ENHRY, CDR2 SYGVKD, per germline. CDR3 region: CAMAGFGYEQYF. Here the CDR3 DNA reads TGTGCCATGGCGGGGTTCGGATACGAGCAGTACTTC.

This clonotype was seen a handful of times. The chain carries TRBV7-9 and TRBJ2-1; TRBD2 agrees at 10 bases. Germline V CDR1 and CDR2: SEHNR, FQNEAQ (reference sequence). The junction had 13 bases not matched to a gene; V was cut back by 6 bases and J by 5 bases. There are 17 residues in the CDR3. The CDR3, as DNA: TGTGCCAGCAGTTCACCCATCCAAGCGGGGGGGCACAATGAGCAGTTCTTC. It translates to CASSSPIQAGGHNEQFF.

The rearrangement links TRBV12-3 or TRBV12-4 to TRBJ2-7, with a weak D call TRBD1 (5 bases). Trimming took off 7 bases at V and 1 base at J, with 17 bases between the two ends. The CDR3 runs to 15 residues. The CDR3 spells CASKGQGQLSYEQYF. The CDR3 coding sequence is TGTGCCAGCAAGGGGCAGGGCCAGCTTTCCTACGAGCAGTACTTC.

The chain has TRBV29-1 and TRBJ2-7; 13 bases are a match to TRBD2. The junction had 6 bases not matched to a gene; V was cut back by 6 bases and J by 7 bases. Germline CDR1 reads SQVTM; CDR2 reads ANQGSEA. The length of the CDR3 is 13 residues. CDR3 sequence: CSVPGTSGIEQYF. The CDR3 DNA is TGCAGCGTCCCCGGGACTAGCGGGATTGAGCAGTACTTC.